A single sample is the source of the 32 T cell receptor beta chains below, sequenced in a study of human T cells and chemical hapten exposure. Time point given: patch test 1, 2 weeks after DPC sensitization. Indicated treatment: therapeutic diphenylcyclopropenone sensitization with weekly scalp DPC. Total RNA was isolated from unfractionated whole blood. TCRdb recomputed calls from the RACE reads with MiXCR, one row per CDR3 protein. The repertoire includes roughly 38,000 distinct CDR3 sequences, about 4% of them detected once, and over 25% sits in the top ten. Sequencing was performed on whole blood, taken in connection with sensitization to the hapten diphenylcyclopropenone (DPC). The receptors were gathered from a man aged 50 to 60 with alopecia areata. Some clones in this sample may be carry-over from other donors' samples.

This clonotype has at least ten counts. The J gene is TRBJ2-7, the V gene TRBV4-3; tentatively, D is TRBD2 (6 bases). CDR3 size: 16 residues. CDR1 and CDR2 from the germline V gene are LGHNA and YSLEER. V lost 0 bases and J 2 bases, leaving 14 bases between the germline ends. The CDR3 spells CASSQEAGSGPYEQYF. In nucleotides, the CDR3 is TGCGCCAGCAGCCAAGAAGCGGGCTCAGGACCCTACGAGCAGTACTTC.

This clonotype was counted many times. The gene calls are TRBV29-1 and TRBJ2-4; 8 nucleotides align to TRBD1. The germline V gene has CDR1 SQVTM and CDR2 ANQGSEA. V was pared by 3 bases and J by 9 bases, with 10 bases of the junction left unmatched. The CDR3 is 14 amino acids. The CDR3 coding sequence is TGCAGCGTTGAGATGGGCAGGGGGCGAAGCATTCAGTACTTC. It encodes CSVEMGRGRSIQYF.

This clonotype has at least ten counts. This chain joins TRBV7-2 and TRBJ2-3; the match to TRBD2 covers 7 bases. V lost 5 bases, J lost 4 bases, and 12 bases stayed unmatched. Germline lookup yields CDR1 SGHTA and CDR2 FQGNSA. The CDR3 runs 16 residues. The CDR3 reads CASSPVSAGYADTQYF. The CDR3 nucleotides are TGTGCCAGCAGCCCAGTCTCAGCGGGATACGCAGATACGCAGTATTTT. Filled out from reference TRBV7-2 and TRBJ2-3, the complete variable domain reads GAGVSQSPSNKVTEKGKDVELRCDPISGHTALYWYRQSLGQGLEFLIYFQGNSAPDKSGLPSDRFSAERTGGSVSTLTIQRTQQEDSAVYLCASSPVSAGYADTQYFGPGTRLTVL.

The chain employs TRBV18 and TRBJ2-3; D remains unclear. V was shortened by 4 bases and J by 2 bases, with 10 bases between the two germline ends. CDR1 and CDR2 (germline): KGHSH, LQKENI. This CDR3 contains 14 residues. CDR3: CASSRYQLTDTQYF. Here the CDR3 DNA reads TGTGCCAGCTCACGGTACCAGCTCACAGATACGCAGTATTTT.

A note on this clonotype: A much bigger clone sits one base away, suggesting this may be a read error. The V gene is TRBV7-3, the J gene TRBJ1-6, with D tentatively TRBD1 (6 bases). The CDR3 is 14 residues long. CDR1 is SGHTA and CDR2 is FQGTGA in the germline V gene. CDR3 residues: CASGLGGGNSPLHF. The CDR3 DNA follows: TGTGCCAGCGGCTTGGGGGGCGGCAATTCACCCCTCCACTTT.

In its sample, this clonotype was seen many times. The chain has TRBV6-2 or TRBV6-3 and TRBJ1-6, with 7 bases identical to TRBD1. The CDR3 loop spans 16 amino acids. The germline CDR1 and CDR2 sequences are MNHEY and SVGEGT. The V and J ends lost 6 bases and 7 bases, in that order; junction bases with no gene match: 12. CDR3 bases: TGTGCCAGCAGAAGACAGGGAGGATCGGGGAATTCACCCCTCCACTTT. Encoded protein: CASRRQGGSGNSPLHF.

The table lists this clonotype with a few counts. V and J are TRBV9 and TRBJ2-7; possible D gene TRBD2, 6 bases. Germline lookup yields CDR1 SGDLS and CDR2 YYNGEE. CDR3 length: 14 amino acids. The ends were cut back, 0 bases at V and 2 bases at J, with 9 bases in the middle. Written as DNA, the CDR3 is TGTGCCAGCAGCGTAGGTAGCGGCACCTACGAGCAGTACTTC. Residues: CASSVGSGTYEQYF.

The table lists this clonotype with many counts. J is TRBJ2-7 and V is TRBV6-6, with D possibly being TRBD1 or TRBD2 (5 bases each). This CDR3 is built from 14 residues. Per germline, CDR1 MNHNY and CDR2 SVGAGI (reference sequence). V was shortened by 5 bases and J by 6 bases, with 17 bases between the two germline ends. CDR3 sequence (DNA): TGTGCCAGCAGTCGCCCCGATCGGGGACCCGAGCAGTACTTC. This sequence encodes CASSRPDRGPEQYF.

This clonotype showed up many times. This chain links TRBV20-1 with TRBJ2-7, with D unresolved. CDR1 DFQATT and CDR2 SNEGSKA come from the germline V gene (reference sequence). Trimming took off 6 bases at V and 9 bases at J, with 15 bases between the two ends. The CDR3 sequence is 11 residues long. CDR3 loop: CSAPSEKMQYF. In nucleotides, the CDR3 is TGCAGTGCACCTTCAGAGAAGATGCAGTACTTC.

This clonotype was recorded at least ten times. The V call is TRBV4-1, the J call TRBJ2-3; 8 nucleotides agree with TRBD1. With V trimmed by 3 bases and J by 0 bases, 5 bases remained unmatched. The CDR3 has 16 residues. The germline V gene has CDR1 MGHRA and CDR2 YSYEKL. CDR3 in amino acids: CASSQRQGLSTDTQYF. In nucleotides, the CDR3 is TGCGCCAGCAGCCAGAGACAGGGGCTTAGCACAGATACGCAGTATTTT.

This clonotype was found many times. This sequence joins TRBV29-1 and TRBJ1-1, with D uncertain. The V end lost 5 bases, the J end lost 9 bases, and 28 bases lay between the germline ends. Germline lookup yields CDR1 SQVTM and CDR2 ANQGSEA. This CDR3 is 16 amino acids long. CDR3 coding DNA: TGCAGCGTTTCTGGCCCAACGGAAAGGAACACTGATAAAGCTTTCTTT. Translated: CSVSGPTERNTDKAFF. The whole variable domain, filled in from reference TRBV29-1 and TRBJ1-1, reads SAVISQKPSRDICQRGTSLTIQCQVDSQVTMMFWYRQQPGQSLTLIATANQGSEATYESGFVIDKFPISRPNLTFSTLTVSNMSPEDSSIYLCSVSGPTERNTDKAFFGQGTRLTVV.

This clonotype came up many times. The chain joins TRBV28 to TRBJ2-7; D tentatively reads TRBD1 or TRBD2 (5 bases each). The CDR3 loop spans 14 amino acids. With 3 bases removed from V and 2 bases from J, the gap between germline ends came to 11 bases. CDR1 and CDR2 from the germline V gene are MDHEN and SYDVKM. For the CDR3, the DNA is TGTGCCAGCAGTTTCGGGACCCCTACCTACGAGCAGTACTTC. It specifies CASSFGTPTYEQYF.

The chain combines TRBV20-1 with TRBJ2-4; D perhaps matches TRBD1 (6 bases). Germline CDR1 reads DFQATT; CDR2 reads SNEGSKA (reference sequence). With 0 bases removed from V and 3 bases from J, the gap between germline ends came to 9 bases. The length of the CDR3 is 14 residues. The CDR3 DNA reads as TGCAGTGCTAGAGAGGGACATGTCAAAAACATTCAGTACTTC. Its protein is CSAREGHVKNIQYF.

This clonotype was counted many times. The V gene is TRBV29-1, the J gene TRBJ2-3, with D possibly TRBD2 on 5 matching bases. This CDR3 comprises 16 residues. Trimming left V 5 bases short and J 2 bases short, with 20 bases between. CDR1 and CDR2 (germline): SQVTM, ANQGSEA. In DNA form, the CDR3 reads TGCAGCGTTTCGGCGGTAGCGCCAAGCCCCACAGATACGCAGTATTTT. It encodes CSVSAVAPSPTDTQYF.

This clonotype was seen many times. The chain carries TRBV10-3 and TRBJ2-3; 7 nucleotides line up with TRBD2. Germline assignment: CDR1 ENHRY and CDR2 SYGVKD. The CDR3 sequence is 14 residues long. V was pared by 9 bases and J by 0 bases, with 6 bases of the junction left unmatched. The CDR3 loop reads CAIGGVPSTDTQYF. CDR3 bases: TGTGCCATTGGGGGGGTTCCTAGCACAGATACGCAGTATTTT.

This sequence joins TRBV15 and TRBJ2-2; D is perhaps TRBD2 (5 bases). CDR3 length equals 15 residues. Germline V gives CDR1 LNHNV, CDR2 YYDKDF (reference sequence). CDR3 protein: CETSRDRGKTGELFF. The DNA for the CDR3 is TGTGAAACAAGCAGAGATAGAGGGAAAACCGGGGAGCTGTTTTTT.

This clonotype showed up many times. V and J are TRBV6-5 and TRBJ2-3, with D possibly being TRBD2 (5 bases). The CDR3 is 14 amino acids. Germline values: CDR1 MNHEY, CDR2 SVGAGI. V was pared by 2 bases and J by 1 base, with 7 bases between. The CDR3 spells CASSYVGGTDTQYF. CDR3 DNA sequence: TGTGCCAGCAGTTACGTGGGAGGCACAGATACGCAGTATTTT.

V and J are TRBV28 and TRBJ2-3, with TRBD2 as a possible D gene (6 bases). CDR1 and CDR2 from the germline V gene are MDHEN and SYDVKM. Trimming took off 4 bases at V and 6 bases at J, with 17 bases between the two ends. The length of the CDR3 is 15 residues. CDR3 nucleotide sequence: TGTGCCAGCAGTTCCGTCGGGGGACGCAGGGATACGCAGTATTTT. Amino acid sequence: CASSSVGGRRDTQYF.

The table lists this clonotype with many counts. CDR3 bases: TGTGCCAGCAGTGAAGGCGGAAATGAAAAACTGTTTTTT. This sequence encodes CASSEGGNEKLFF. This chain joins TRBV2 and TRBJ1-4; D unresolved. The CDR3 runs 13 residues. Trimming removed 1 base from V and 5 bases from J, with 5 bases in between. Germline V gene lookup returns CDR1 SNHLY and CDR2 FYNNEI.

Many counts were recorded for this clonotype. At one end, the junction sequence differs from germline, possibly due to a read error. The chain is built from TRBV20-1 and TRBJ2-2; D remains unclear. Germline CDR1 is DFQATT and CDR2 is SNEGSKA (reference sequence). CDR3 length: 11 amino acids. The CDR3 loop reads CSALTTRELFF. The CDR3, as DNA: TGCAGTGCCTTAACCACCAGGGAGCTGTTTTTT.

This rearrangement joins TRBV7-2 to TRBJ1-5, with D possibly being TRBD1 (6 bases). In germline, CDR1 is SGHTA, CDR2 FQGNSA. Between the trimmed V and J ends, which lost 1 base and 2 bases, there was a span of 15 bases. The CDR3 totals 17 residues. The CDR3 region has the DNA TGTGCCAGCAGCTTAGGGGATACAGGGTTAGGCAATCAGCCCCAGCATTTT. This gives the protein CASSLGDTGLGNQPQHF.

This clonotype was counted at least ten times. The chain combines TRBV27 with TRBJ2-7, with 11 bases matching TRBD2. This CDR3 has 16 residues. Germline CDR1 and CDR2: MNHEY and SMNVEV (reference sequence). The trim removed 4 bases at V and 0 bases at J, leaving 5 bases unmatched. CDR3 in DNA: TGTGCCAGCAGTTCCGCCGGGACTAGCGGCTCCTACGAGCAGTACTTC. Translating gives CASSSAGTSGSYEQYF.

This clonotype was observed many times. The gene calls are TRBV5-1 and TRBJ2-1; 10 nucleotides line up with TRBD2. This CDR3 is built from 17 residues. CDR1 and CDR2 from the germline V gene are SGHRS and YFSETQ. Trimming cost V 0 bases and J 5 bases; bases outside gene matches: 8. The CDR3 DNA is TGCGCCAGCAGCTTGGCAACTACTAGCGGGATCGACAATGAGCAGTTCTTC. It is translated as CASSLATTSGIDNEQFF.

This clonotype was picked up many times. J is TRBJ2-5 and V is TRBV4-1; D is uncertain. Germline CDR1 and CDR2: MGHRA and YSYEKL. The V gene lost 4 bases and the J gene lost 0 bases, with 9 bases spanning the gap. The length of the CDR3 is 14 residues. CDR3 sequence reads: CASSPDGYQETQYF. The DNA for the CDR3 is TGCGCCAGCAGCCCCGACGGGTACCAAGAGACCCAGTACTTC.

This clonotype was seen at least ten times. V and J are TRBV7-2 and TRBJ2-5; no definite D call. Per germline, CDR1 SGHTA and CDR2 FQGNSA. The CDR3 extends over 11 amino acids. Trimming cost V 5 bases and J 2 bases, with 3 bases left between them. The CDR3 here is CASSPQETQYF. The CDR3 DNA sequence: TGTGCCAGCAGCCCGCAAGAGACCCAGTACTTC.

This clonotype was counted ten times or more. The CDR3 DNA reads as TGCAGTGCTCCAAGCGGACTAGATGGGTCAGATACGCAGTATTTT. It is translated as CSAPSGLDGSDTQYF. The gene calls are TRBV20-1 and TRBJ2-3; 7 positions agree with TRBD2. The junction had 12 bases not matched to a gene; V was cut back by 5 bases and J by 4 bases. Germline values: CDR1 DFQATT, CDR2 SNEGSKA (reference sequence). The CDR3 spans 15 residues.

This clonotype was detected ten times or more. This chain links TRBV15 with TRBJ1-5; D unresolved. The V end lost 4 bases, the J end lost 5 bases, and 6 bases lay between the germline ends. Looked up from germline, CDR1 is LNHNV and CDR2 is YYDKDF (reference sequence). The CDR3 covers 12 residues. CDR3 DNA sequence: TGTGCCACCAGCAATCGAGATCAGCCCCAGCATTTT. It codes for CATSNRDQPQHF.

This clonotype was counted ten times or more. The chain recombines TRBV5-1 with TRBJ2-3; D is unresolved. Trimming shortened V by 6 bases and J by 0 bases, and 8 bases separated the two germline ends. The germline V gene has CDR1 SGHRS and CDR2 YFSETQ. This CDR3 comprises 13 residues. The DNA for the CDR3 is TGCGCCAGCACCTCAGCTAGCACAGATACGCAGTATTTT. Protein sequence: CASTSASTDTQYF.

The table lists this clonotype with many counts. Written as DNA, the CDR3 is TGCGCCAGCAGCTCGATTTACCGACAGAGCTCCTACAATGAGCAGTTCTTC. Translated, it gives CASSSIYRQSSYNEQFF. The J gene is TRBJ2-1, the V gene TRBV5-1; D is possibly TRBD1 (5 bases). This CDR3 has 17 amino acids. Trimming removed 3 bases from V and 0 bases from J, with 16 bases in between. Germline V gene lookup returns CDR1 SGHRS and CDR2 YFSETQ.

This clonotype appeared many times. The V call is TRBV27, the J call TRBJ2-1, with D possibly matching TRBD2 (6 bases). V lost 3 bases to trimming and J lost 7 bases, with 10 bases between them. Germline-derived CDR1 and CDR2 are MNHEY and SMNVEV (reference sequence). CDR3 length equals 13 residues. The CDR3 nucleotides read TGTGCCAGCAGTTTGCGGACTATGAATGAGCAGTTCTTC. Encoded protein: CASSLRTMNEQFF.

The sample holds many counts of this clonotype. This rearrangement joins TRBV5-1 to TRBJ2-5; D remains unclear. The CDR3 has 14 amino acids. Deletions cut 0 bases from V and 1 base from J, with 7 bases between. Germline lookup yields CDR1 SGHRS and CDR2 YFSETQ. CDR3: CASSLGGFQETQYF. The CDR3 region has the DNA TGCGCCAGCAGCTTGGGAGGATTCCAAGAGACCCAGTACTTC.

This clonotype was counted ten times or more. The rearrangement uses TRBV5-1 and TRBJ2-5, with D possibly being TRBD1 (6 bases). The germline V gene encodes CDR1 SGHRS and CDR2 YFSETQ. V was shortened by 4 bases and J by 2 bases, with 12 bases between the two germline ends. The CDR3 runs to 14 residues. This CDR3 reads CASSLGTQQETQYF. In DNA, the CDR3 is TGCGCCAGCAGCCTCGGGACACAACAAGAGACCCAGTACTTC.